These 14 T cell receptor beta chains came from one sample sequenced in a study of OX40 agonist ivuxolimab in advanced cancers. The repertoire was sequenced with immunoSEQ multiplex PCR; TCRdb's copy has only in-frame clones and lacks some. Of around 70,000 clones listed, about 91% are singletons. The sample consisted of CD4+ or CD8+ T cells sorted from blood, taken in a trial of the OX40 agonist ivuxolimab. These receptors came from an adult with an advanced solid tumor such as melanoma, head and neck, liver or kidney cancer.

This chain links TRBV28 with TRBJ1-3, with no clear D. The V gene lost 6 bases and the J gene lost 4 bases, with 13 bases spanning the gap. The CDR3 extends over 14 amino acids. Germline values: CDR1 MDHEN, CDR2 SYDVKM. The CDR3 coding sequence is TGTGCCAGCAGGCGGCCCTTGGGGGGAAACACCATATATTTT. Its protein product is CASRRPLGGNTIYF.

J is TRBJ1-6 and V is TRBV4-2, with D hard to call. CDR1 is LGHNA and CDR2 is YNFKEQ in the germline V gene. Trimming took off 2 bases at V and 14 bases at J, with 22 bases between the two ends. The CDR3 is made up of 16 amino acids. The CDR3 reads CASSQTLWPGLLALHF. The CDR3 coding sequence is TGTGCCAGCAGCCAAACCCTATGGCCAGGCCTCCTTGCCCTCCACTTT.

The chain links TRBV19 to TRBJ2-1, with D perhaps matching TRBD2 (5 bases). The CDR3 totals 14 residues. Per the germline V gene, CDR1 is LNHDA and CDR2 is SQIVND (reference sequence). Trimming took off 7 bases at V and 0 bases at J, with 10 bases between the two ends. The CDR3 loop is CASNSRGSYNEQFF. CDR3 coding DNA: TGTGCCAGTAATAGTCGGGGCTCCTACAATGAGCAGTTCTTC. The complete variable domain, with remaining parts taken from reference TRBV19 and TRBJ2-1, reads DGGITQSPKYLFRKEGQNVTLSCEQNLNHDAMYWYRQDPGQGLRLIYYSQIVNDFQKGDIAEGYSVSREKKESFPLTVTSAQKNPTAFYLCASNSRGSYNEQFFGPGTRLTVL.

V is TRBV10-1 and J is TRBJ2-1; TRBD1 is a possible D gene (6 bases). Germline CDR1 WNHNN, CDR2 SYGVQD (reference sequence). CDR3 size: 16 residues. Trimming took off 5 bases at V and 0 bases at J, with 14 bases between the two ends. The CDR3 region is CASSSYTGSSYNEQFF. In DNA form, the CDR3 reads TGCGCCAGCAGTTCGTACACAGGGAGCTCCTACAATGAGCAGTTCTTC.

The V call is TRBV6-5, the J call TRBJ1-6; unclear D gene. Germline CDR1 is MNHEY and CDR2 is SVGAGI. Between the trimmed V and J ends, which lost 6 bases and 10 bases, there was a span of 16 bases. This CDR3 contains 14 residues. The CDR3, as DNA: TGTGCCAGCAGCCTCGGCGGGGAAGAATCACCCCTCCACTTT. This sequence encodes CASSLGGEESPLHF.

As for this clone: This is likely a read error, given that the CDR3 carries no conserved phenylalanine or tryptophan at its end. The V and J genes are TRBV4-1 and TRBJ1-2; maybe TRBD1 (5 bases). Trimming stripped 0 bases from V and 5 bases from J, with 13 bases between. This CDR3 comprises 15 residues. Germline loops: CDR1 MGHRA, CDR2 YSYEKL. This chain's CDR3 is CASSQDRETVYGYTL. CDR3 DNA: TGCGCCAGCAGCCAAGATCGCGAGACAGTATATGGCTACACCCTC.

This sequence joins TRBV6-4 and TRBJ2-7; 8 positions agree with TRBD2. This CDR3 has 14 amino acids. J lost 6 bases, V lost 3 bases, and 7 bases had no gene match. Germline V gene lookup returns CDR1 MRHNA and CDR2 SNTAGT. CDR3 residues: CASSEGSGSCEQYF. The CDR3 DNA sequence: TGTGCCAGCAGTGAGGGAAGCGGGAGCTGCGAGCAGTACTTC.

This clone was counted a single time. The V call is TRBV6-1, the J call TRBJ1-2; D remains unclear. This CDR3 is 14 amino acids long. V gave up 5 bases and J gave up 4 bases, with 14 bases separating them. CDR1 and CDR2 from the germline V gene are MNHNS and SASEGT. For the CDR3, the DNA is TGTGCCAGCAGTCAATTAACTGGAACCTATGGCTACACCTTC. It specifies CASSQLTGTYGYTF.

The chain employs TRBV5-1 and TRBJ1-5; 10 bases line up with TRBD1. The J segment lost 5 bases and the V segment lost 0 bases, leaving 2 bases of the junction unmatched. The germline gives CDR1 SGHRS, CDR2 YFSETQ. The CDR3 is 15 residues long. The DNA for the CDR3 is TGCGCCAGCAGCTTGGGACAGGGGGCGCATCAGCCCCAGCATTTT. This encodes CASSLGQGAHQPQHF. The full variable domain, with the rest looked up from reference TRBV5-1 and TRBJ1-5, is KAGVTQTPRYLIKTRGQQVTLSCSPISGHRSVSWYQQTPGQGLQFLFEYFSETQRNKGNFPGRFSGRQFSNSRSEMNVSTLELGDSALYLCASSLGQGAHQPQHFGDGTRLSIL.

This clone was picked up a small number of times. V and J are TRBV28 and TRBJ1-2; 7 nucleotides align to TRBD1. The CDR3 covers 13 residues. From germline, CDR1 is MDHEN and CDR2 SYDVKM. The ends lost 6 bases at V and 4 bases at J; junction bases unmatched: 5. CDR3 nucleotides: TGTGCCAGCAGACTGACAGGGACCTATGGCTACACCTTC. Translation gives CASRLTGTYGYTF.

This clone has just one count. The same CDR3 is also encoded by other DNA sequences in this sample. The V call is TRBV27, the J call TRBJ1-2; D is possibly TRBD1 (6 bases). The CDR3 spans 14 residues. CDR1 is MNHEY and CDR2 is SMNVEV in the germline V gene (reference sequence). V gave up 2 bases and J gave up 5 bases, with 12 bases separating them. The CDR3, as DNA: TGTGCCAGCAGTTTAGGGGGCTACCCGTATGGCTACACCTTC. This sequence encodes CASSLGGYPYGYTF.

V is TRBV28 and J is TRBJ2-5; perhaps TRBD1 as D (6 bases). Trimming removed 3 bases from V and 3 bases from J, with 35 bases in between. The CDR3 is 22 residues long. CDR1 MDHEN and CDR2 SYDVKM come from the germline V gene. The CDR3 bases are TGTGCCAGCAGTTTTAGTCTTCTTTTACAGGGAACGGCAAGCAAAAAGGAAGAGACCCAGTACTTC. This encodes CASSFSLLLQGTASKKEETQYF.

In this sample, this clone turned up once. The V and J genes are TRBV2 and TRBJ2-7; 8 nucleotides agree with TRBD1. The CDR3 contains 15 residues. The junction had 7 bases not matched to a gene; V was cut back by 5 bases and J by 1 base. Germline V gene sequence: CDR1 SNHLY, CDR2 FYNNEI. The CDR3: CASSWDRQLSYEQYF. DNA of the CDR3: TGTGCCAGCAGTTGGGACAGGCAACTTTCCTACGAGCAGTACTTC.

The chain combines TRBV2 with TRBJ1-3; unclear D gene. CDR3 size: 10 residues. Germline CDR1 is SNHLY and CDR2 is FYNNEI. V lost 6 bases and J lost 4, with 1 base in between. For the CDR3, the DNA is TGTGCCAGCAGAGGAAACACCATATATTTT. Protein sequence: CASRGNTIYF.